The sequence of this TCR beta chain was determined in a study of PD-1 blockade in classical Hodgkin lymphoma. Study details: Once every 2 weeks, patients received intravenous nivolumab at 3 mg/kg.

Profiling relied on immunoSEQ multiplex PCR, and the TCRdb table lists in-frame clones only, not all of them. The data contain 66,000 or so clones, about 70% of them singletons. General study points: The authors have not defined what causes the repertoire differences, possibly disease activity or prior therapy. TCR diversity in CD4+, not CD8+, cells rose significantly by C4D1.

Concerning this clone: The antigen remains unidentified.

The V end lost 3 bases, the J end lost 1 base, and 13 bases lay between the germline ends. The CDR3 sequence is 15 residues long. Germline V gene data show CDR1 as SGDLS and CDR2 as YYNGEE. Each patient's relapse followed autologous stem cell transplantation, and brentuximab vedotin exposure varied. Best overall response was complete response, partial response or progressive disease in these relapsed/refractory classical Hodgkin lymphoma patients. This clonotype was obtained from a human donor with classical Hodgkin lymphoma. The V gene is TRBV9, the J gene TRBJ1-1; a possible D gene is TRBD1 (5 bases). Sequences were derived from peripheral blood mononuclear cells (PBMCs), sampled before the second cycle of nivolumab. The CDR3 here is CASSADGGENTEAFF. For the CDR3, the DNA is TGTGCCAGCAGCGCCGACGGGGGGGAGAACACTGAAGCTTTCTTT.